The sequence of this T cell receptor beta chain was determined in a study of technical replicates of blood from a handful of donors (dated by TCRdb to about 2017). The method behind the library was the immunoSEQ multiplex PCR assay. Not all clones reach the TCRdb copy of this immuneACCESS table, which keeps in-frame sequences only. Checked studies attribute under half of the gap to unresolved V genes and leave the rest unexplained. For this sample there are about 13,000 clones; 70% to 80% appear just once. 10% to 15% of the sample goes to the ten largest clones. The CDR3 holds 15 amino acids from the cysteine to the phenylalanine. The retained sequence is limited to the CDR3, 45 bases, with the frame set at the first base. Via the germline V gene, CDR1 is SGDLS and CDR2 YYNGEE. Relative to germline, V is 0 bases shorter and J is 10 bases shorter, with 16 bases between their ends. Points on this clone: Which antigen it targets is not known. Base quality data are lacking; no much larger clone is found one base away.

This sequence originates from a human donor in good health. Sequencing used PBMCs. Here the chain combines TRBV9 and TRBJ2-2, with the D gene call left open. The CDR3 protein sequence reads: CASSVAPDWMVELFF. The sequence in DNA is TGTGCCAGCAGCGTAGCCCCCGACTGGATGGTGGAGCTGTTTTTT.